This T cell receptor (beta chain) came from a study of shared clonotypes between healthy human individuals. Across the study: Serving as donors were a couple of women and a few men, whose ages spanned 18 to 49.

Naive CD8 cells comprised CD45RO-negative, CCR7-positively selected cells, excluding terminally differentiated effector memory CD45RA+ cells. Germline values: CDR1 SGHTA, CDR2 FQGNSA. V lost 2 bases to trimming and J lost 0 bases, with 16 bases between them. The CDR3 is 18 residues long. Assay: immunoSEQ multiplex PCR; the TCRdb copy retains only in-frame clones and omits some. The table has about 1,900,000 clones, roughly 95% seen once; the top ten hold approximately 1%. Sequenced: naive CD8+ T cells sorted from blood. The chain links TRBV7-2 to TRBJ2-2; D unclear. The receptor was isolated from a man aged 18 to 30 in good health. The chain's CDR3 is CASSLLYSRPANTGELFF. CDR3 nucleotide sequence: TGTGCCAGCAGCTTACTTTACTCGCGGCCTGCGAACACCGGGGAGCTGTTTTTT.